The TCR beta chain described here comes from a study of CDR3 diversity in severe acne. The V gene lost 11 bases and the J gene lost 7 bases, with 12 bases spanning the gap. The CDR3 has 12 amino acids. Germline values: CDR1 SNHLY, CDR2 FYNNEI. TCRdb recomputed calls from the PCR reads with MiXCR, one row per CDR3 protein. The sample yields about 93,000 distinct CDR3 sequences, 45% to 55% seen once. The rearrangement uses TRBV2 and TRBJ1-6; D ambiguous. The TCR sequence derives from a male donor in good health, serving as a control. Sequenced sample: blood. In DNA, the CDR3 is TGTGCCTTAACGGGCCCAAATTCACCCCTCCACTTT. This encodes CALTGPNSPLHF.